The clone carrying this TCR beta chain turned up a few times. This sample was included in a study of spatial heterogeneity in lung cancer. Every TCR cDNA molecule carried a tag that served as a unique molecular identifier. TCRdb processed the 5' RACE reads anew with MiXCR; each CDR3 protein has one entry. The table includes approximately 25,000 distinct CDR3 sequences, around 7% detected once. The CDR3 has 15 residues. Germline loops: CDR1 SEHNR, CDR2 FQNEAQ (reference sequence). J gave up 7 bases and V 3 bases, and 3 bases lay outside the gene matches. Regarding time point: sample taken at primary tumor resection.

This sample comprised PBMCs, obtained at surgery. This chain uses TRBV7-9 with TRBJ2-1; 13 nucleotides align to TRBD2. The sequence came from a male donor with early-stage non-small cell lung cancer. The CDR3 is CASSFGLAGENEQFF. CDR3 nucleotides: TGTGCCAGCAGCTTCGGACTAGCGGGAGAGAATGAGCAGTTCTTC.